These 9 T cell receptor beta chains were sequenced from one sample in a study of CD8 T cells in Susac syndrome. The authors reverse transcribed roughly 0.5 to 1 ug RNA with random hexamers. TCRdb re-called the immunoSEQ multiplex PCR reads through MiXCR, storing one row per CDR3 protein. This table has roughly 200,000 distinct CDR3 sequences, around 94% appearing once. Sequencing was carried out using CD4+ T cells from PBMCs. The receptors were gathered from a human donor with Susac syndrome.

V gene TRBV29-1 combines with J gene TRBJ2-2, with 15 bases aligning to TRBD2. V lost 7 bases and J lost 0; bases outside the gene matches: 9. Germline values: CDR1 SQVTM, CDR2 ANQGSEA. This CDR3 has 18 amino acids. The CDR3 spells CSAQKGLAGGPNTGELFF. The DNA of the CDR3 is TGCAGCGCCCAGAAGGGACTAGCGGGAGGACCGAACACCGGGGAGCTGTTTTTT.

The chain combines TRBV7-9 with TRBJ1-2; D is ambiguous. Trimming removed 2 bases from V and 6 bases from J, with 10 bases in between. In germline, CDR1 is SEHNR, CDR2 FQNEAQ (reference sequence). The CDR3 consists of 13 residues. CDR3 bases: TGTGCCAGCAGCTTATCTGTCAGCAATGGCTACACCTTC. Translated, it gives CASSLSVSNGYTF.

The V gene is TRBV5-1, the J gene TRBJ1-1; 9 bases fit TRBD1. The V and J ends lost 0 bases and 4 bases, in that order; junction bases with no gene match: 4. Germline V gene sequence: CDR1 SGHRS, CDR2 YFSETQ. The CDR3 totals 15 residues. CDR3 in DNA: TGCGCCAGCAGCTTGGGTTGGACAGGGGTCACTGAAGCTTTCTTT. Its protein is CASSLGWTGVTEAFF.

This chain joins TRBV5-1 and TRBJ2-3; 9 bases agree with TRBD2. With V trimmed by 3 bases and J by 2 bases, 4 bases remained unmatched. CDR1 and CDR2 from the germline V gene are SGHRS and YFSETQ. This CDR3 comprises 15 residues. CDR3 nucleotide sequence: TGCGCCAGCAGCTCGACTAGCGGCATCACAGATACGCAGTATTTT. Residues: CASSSTSGITDTQYF.

CDR3: CASTPGQANTGELFF. The CDR3 DNA sequence: TGTGCCAGCACCCCAGGGCAGGCGAACACCGGGGAGCTGTTTTTT. V and J are TRBV3-1 and TRBJ2-2; TRBD1 is a possible D gene (5 bases). The CDR3 consists of 15 residues. Trimming left V 7 bases short and J 0 bases short, with 12 bases between. The germline V gene has CDR1 LGHDT and CDR2 YNNKEL (reference sequence).

In this sample, this clonotype turned up once. The J gene is TRBJ2-7, the V gene TRBV7-2, with 7 bases identical to TRBD2. J gave up 5 bases and V 1 base, and 11 bases lay outside the gene matches. Looked up from germline, CDR1 is SGHTA and CDR2 is FQGNSA. The CDR3 totals 16 residues. In nucleotides, the CDR3 is TGTGCCAGCAGCTTAGGGAGACTAGCCGCAGGTCACGAGCAGTACTTC. This gives the protein CASSLGRLAAGHEQYF.

V usage is TRBV6-2 or TRBV6-3 and J usage is TRBJ1-1; possibly TRBD1 for D (6 bases). CDR1 is MNHEY and CDR2 is SVGEGT in the germline V gene. The CDR3 loop spans 13 amino acids. V lost 4 bases to trimming and J lost 3 bases, with 9 bases between them. CDR3 bases: TGTGCCAGCAGTTTTACAGGGCACACTGAAGCTTTCTTT. It is translated as CASSFTGHTEAFF.

The genes are TRBV4-1 and TRBJ2-2, with 7 bases identical to TRBD2. Unmatched junction bases numbered 9, after V lost 1 base and J lost 4 bases. CDR3 size: 17 residues. CDR1 and CDR2 (germline): MGHRA, YSYEKL. The CDR3 sequence is CASSQVGRVEGTGELFF. DNA for the CDR3: TGCGCCAGCAGCCAAGTAGGGAGGGTGGAGGGCACCGGGGAGCTGTTTTTT.

J is TRBJ2-7 and V is TRBV7-8; 11 nucleotides align to TRBD2. Unmatched junction bases numbered 10, after V lost 4 bases and J lost 5 bases. This CDR3 region has 16 residues. Germline V gene sequence: CDR1 SGHVS, CDR2 FQNEAQ. For the CDR3, the DNA is TGTGCCAGCAGCTCCTATAGCGGGAGGGGCGCCGACGAGCAGTACTTC. Protein product: CASSSYSGRGADEQYF.